Detailed here is one T cell receptor (beta chain). The antigen is undetermined. Cultured CD4+ T cell DNA was sequenced using the Oncomine TCR Beta short-read assay. The template was genomic DNA from cultured CD4+ T cells. TCRdb called the PCR reads again in MiXCR, with one record for every CDR3 protein. The sample lists fewer than 10,000 distinct CDR3 sequences, about 35% occurring once. These data come from a study of vaccination and CD4 T cells after COVID-19. Overall study findings and caveats: When vaccine-specific clones from convalescent patients were examined, 304 of 307 were spike mono-reactive. Relatively few convalescent patients were studied; early post-infection timepoints were not included.

Germline CDR1 MNHNS, CDR2 SASEGT. Trimming cost V 5 bases and J 3 bases; bases outside gene matches: 25. This CDR3 is 22 amino acids long. Treatment: roughly ten-day PBMC culture with coronavirus spike peptide pools or control peptides (ViraFEST assay). Gathered ahead of the COVID-19 pandemic (2011-2018) were the CD4+ T cells of the unexposed donor. With approximately 9.9 ug/ml peptide pools and roughly 9.8 IU/ml IL-2, PBMCs were cultured at about 1.9 million per well. Where cell yield allowed, unexposed-donor CD4+ T cells were probed with SARS-CoV-2 S/N and four cold-coronavirus spikes. The sequenced sample was CD4+ T cells from blood, cultured in vitro. This receptor was identified in a human donor in good health. The chain employs TRBV6-1 and TRBJ2-3; 11 bases line up with TRBD1. CDR3 nucleotides: TGTGCCAGCAGTCGGACAGGGGGCTTCCTGGGCAAGCTAGCGGGTATGACAGATACGCAGTATTTT. Amino acid sequence: CASSRTGGFLGKLAGMTDTQYF.